Listed below are T cell receptor beta chains from one sample, sequenced in a study of T cell responses to AZD1222 COVID-19 vaccine. Profiling relied on immunoSEQ multiplex PCR, and the TCRdb table lists in-frame clones only, not all of them. The repertoire holds 100,000 or so clones, with around 87% as singletons. Source: peripheral blood, taken on day 0 of AZD1222 vaccination. The receptors derive from an adult in good health. Both conserved end residues are trimmed from each CDR3. The order of the fields is CDR3 protein, CDR3 length, J gene, V gene.

ASSTLTGTSNQPQH | 14 | TRBJ1-5 | TRBV28
ASSIRDRGNTIY | 12 | TRBJ1-3 | TRBV19
ASSGSGQGVSPLH | 13 | TRBJ1-6 | TRBV28
ASNKIDRGVNSPLH | 14 | TRBJ1-6 | TRBV19
ASSKAPKEATNEKLF | 15 | TRBJ1-4 | TRBV21-1
ASYPQGRTGELF | 12 | TRBJ2-2 | TRBV6-5
ASSLGRLNNEQF | 12 | TRBJ2-1 | TRBV28
ASSQSGGYTEAF | 12 | TRBJ1-1 | TRBV4-2
ASSQDRHNEQF | 11 | TRBJ2-1 | TRBV3-1/TRBV3-2
ASSQTGEGGYT | 11 | TRBJ1-2 | TRBV7-9
ASSLVPGSREQF | 12 | TRBJ2-1 | TRBV5-1
ASSVLAGGLGTQY | 13 | TRBJ2-3 | TRBV6-4
ASSHQIGTGVQETQY | 15 | TRBJ2-5 | TRBV4-2
ASSSRNQNTQY | 11 | TRBJ2-3 | TRBV7-2
ASSPGLAGVEQY | 12 | TRBJ2-7 | TRBV19
ASSPSGGSSYNEQF | 14 | TRBJ2-1 | TRBV5-1
ASRLAGINTEAF | 12 | TRBJ1-1 | TRBV19
ASSKPTTGRSRGSPLH | 16 | TRBJ1-6 | TRBV19
ASSPGTGESIQY | 12 | TRBJ2-4 | TRBV2
ASSLEGHRVGETQY | 14 | TRBJ2-5 | TRBV5-5
ASNDRGNYEQY | 11 | TRBJ2-7 | TRBV3-1/TRBV3-2
ASSFLTSGQETQY | 13 | TRBJ2-5 | TRBV28
ASSQLGGSHYGYT | 13 | TRBJ1-2 | TRBV23-1
ASSQQMGEKLF | 11 | TRBJ1-4 | TRBV3-1/TRBV3-2
ASSQDRGGFGDTQY | 14 | TRBJ2-3 | TRBV4-3
ASSPQRGGAGETQY | 14 | TRBJ2-5 | TRBV18
ASKAGQTDTQY | 11 | TRBJ2-3 | TRBV19
ASSSSSPGGSDTQY | 14 | TRBJ2-3 | TRBV5-1
ASSLLASGDHQY | 12 | TRBJ2-5 | TRBV7-2
ASSKRTAMNTEAF | 13 | TRBJ1-1 | TRBV6-5
ASTSQRAGNTIY | 12 | TRBJ1-3 | TRBV6-5
ASSYTIGGAGELF | 13 | TRBJ2-2 | TRBV6-6
ASSFSPGGYGYT | 12 | TRBJ1-2 | TRBV5-6
ASSPSTGWSTEAF | 13 | TRBJ1-1 | TRBV7-2
ASSQGQGGRKQY | 12 | TRBJ2-7 | TRBV3-1/TRBV3-2
ASSLGSGGANTQY | 13 | TRBJ2-3 | TRBV5-1
ASSQLGAGANVLT | 13 | TRBJ2-6 | TRBV14